One sample yielded the 26 T cell receptor beta chains listed below, sequenced in a study of T cell repertoires in cytomegalovirus infection (dated by TCRdb to the late 2010s). Their specific antigens are unknown. TCRdb names Illumina HiSeq 1500 as the instrument used. In-frame beta chains were kept once TCRdb had trimmed the public reads at Q25 with fastp and called clones with MiXCR. All rows with the same CDR3 protein become a single entry with the most common DNA and genes. This sample gives hundreds of thousands of distinct CDR3 sequences in total; 30% to 35% of them show up just once. The top ten clonotypes cover 15% to 20% of the sample. Per the publication, the treatment or condition label means: in vitro stimulation with specific CMV peptide epitopes to enrich CMV-specific T cells. The starting material was cultured PBMCs, obtained from culture after CMV antigen stimulation. These receptors originate from a human donor in good health (CMV status not recorded). Some clones in this sample may be carry-over from other donors' samples.

The table lists this clonotype with many counts. The rearrangement uses TRBV7-8 and TRBJ1-2; 9 bases agree with TRBD1. This CDR3 comprises 16 residues. J gave up 8 bases and V 4 bases, and 14 bases lay outside the gene matches. Looked up from germline, CDR1 is SGHVS and CDR2 is FQNEAQ. The CDR3 DNA sequence: TGTGCCAGCAGCTCTCCGGGACAGGGTCGTTTGCGAGGCTACACCTTC. Its translation: CASSSPGQGRLRGYTF. Variable domain in full (rest from reference TRBV7-8 and TRBJ1-2): GAGVSQSPRYKVAKRGQDVALRCDPISGHVSLFWYQQALGQGPEFLTYFQNEAQLDKSGLPSDRFFAERPEGSVSTLKIQRTQQEDSAVYLCASSSPGQGRLRGYTFGSGTRLTVV.

This clonotype occurred once. The chain couples TRBV7-6 to TRBJ2-7; D is tentatively TRBD1 or TRBD2 (5 bases each). Trimming left V 7 bases short and J 4 bases short, with 17 bases between. The CDR3 has 14 residues. CDR1 is SGHVS and CDR2 is FNYEAQ in the germline V gene. The CDR3, as DNA: TGTGCCAGCACTTATCTCGGGGACGGATACGAGCAGTACTTC. Protein product: CASTYLGDGYEQYF.

This clonotype was observed many times. CDR3 protein: CASSPPLASGIGSYNEQFF. The CDR3, as DNA: TGTGCCAGCAGCCCCCCTTTGGCTAGCGGGATTGGCTCCTACAATGAGCAGTTCTTC. The V gene is TRBV7-7, the J gene TRBJ2-1, with 9 bases matching TRBD2. The CDR3 runs 19 residues. Germline V gives CDR1 SSHAT, CDR2 FNYEAQ (reference sequence). V shed 5 bases, J shed 0 bases, and the junction held 14 bases outside the gene matches. Drawing the rest from reference TRBV7-7 and TRBJ2-1, the complete variable domain is GAGVSQSPRYKVTKRGQDVTLRCDPISSHATLYWYQQALGQGPEFLTYFNYEAQPDKSGLPSDRFSAERPEGSISTLTIQRTEQRDSAMYRCASSPPLASGIGSYNEQFFGPGTRLTVL.

This clonotype was seen a few times. The chain carries TRBV19 and TRBJ2-7; D not resolved. V lost 5 bases, J lost 2 bases, and 10 bases lay in between. This CDR3 spans 13 amino acids. From germline, CDR1 is LNHDA and CDR2 SQIVND (reference sequence). This CDR3 reads CASSPSDTYEQYF. CDR3 coding DNA: TGTGCCAGTAGTCCGTCTGATACCTACGAGCAGTACTTC.

V and J are TRBV6-1 and TRBJ1-5, with D uncertain. CDR1 is MNHNS, CDR2 SASEGT, per germline. The CDR3 runs to 13 residues. V lost 2 bases to trimming and J lost 6 bases, with 8 bases between them. The CDR3 sequence is CASSEHLSQPQHF. CDR3 nucleotides: TGTGCCAGCAGTGAACATTTAAGTCAGCCCCAGCATTTT.

This clonotype has just a few counts. The V call is TRBV6-1, the J call TRBJ2-5; D gene unclear. This CDR3 has 12 residues. Germline V gene lookup returns CDR1 MNHNS and CDR2 SASEGT. The ends were cut back, 10 bases at V and 1 base at J, with 10 bases in the middle. The CDR3: CATQRLQETQYF. The DNA for the CDR3 is TGTGCCACCCAGCGACTCCAAGAGACCCAGTACTTC.

V usage is TRBV14 and J usage is TRBJ2-7; TRBD2 is a possible D gene (6 bases). V shed 1 base and J shed 3 bases, with 13 bases lying between them. From germline, CDR1 is SGHDN and CDR2 FVKESK. The CDR3 is 15 amino acids. The CDR3 DNA reads TGTGCCAGCAGCCAAGTTGGTAGCGGAGGCTACGAGCAGTACTTC. Translation: CASSQVGSGGYEQYF.

The chain carries TRBV4-3 and TRBJ2-1, with a possible D match to TRBD1 (6 bases). This CDR3 has 18 amino acids. V shed 0 bases and J shed 3 bases, with 18 bases lying between them. Per the germline V gene, CDR1 is LGHNA and CDR2 is YSLEER. CDR3 sequence: CASSQEGPTGTFYNEQFF. The CDR3 nucleotides read TGCGCCAGCAGCCAAGAAGGTCCGACAGGCACATTCTACAATGAGCAGTTCTTC.

This clonotype was seen ten or more times. This chain links TRBV7-8 with TRBJ2-5; D uncertain. This CDR3 comprises 14 residues. From germline, CDR1 is SGHVS and CDR2 FQNEAQ. The V gene lost 5 bases and the J gene lost 7 bases, with 17 bases spanning the gap. DNA of the CDR3: TGTGCCAGCAGCCAAGCTCGGACCCCGGGGACCCAGTACTTC. Translation gives CASSQARTPGTQYF.

The chain carries TRBV19 and TRBJ1-5, with 7 bases matching TRBD1. V shed 4 bases and J 7 bases; nucleotides not matched to a gene: 10. Germline CDR1 and CDR2: LNHDA and SQIVND (reference sequence). This CDR3 comprises 15 residues. The CDR3 DNA follows: TGTGCCAGTAGTAGGTTGGGGCAGGGGGGACAGCCCCAGCATTTT. Residues: CASSRLGQGGQPQHF.

This clonotype was seen a few times. The chain uses TRBV7-8 and TRBJ1-1; tentatively, D is TRBD1 (5 bases). Germline V gives CDR1 SGHVS, CDR2 FQNEAQ. Deletions cut 4 bases from V and 1 base from J, with 13 bases between. This CDR3 has 15 amino acids. CDR3 nucleotides: TGTGCCAGCAGCTCGAGGACAAGGTGGAACACTGAAGCTTTCTTT. This sequence encodes CASSSRTRWNTEAFF.

V is TRBV7-6 and J is TRBJ2-3, with D possibly TRBD2 on 6 matching bases. Germline V gene data show CDR1 as SGHVS and CDR2 as FNYEAQ. The length of the CDR3 is 17 residues. Trimming shortened V by 3 bases and J by 0 bases, and 16 bases separated the two germline ends. CDR3 sequence: CASSFAGSGPSTDTQYF. CDR3 nucleotides: TGTGCCAGCAGCTTTGCGGGGAGCGGACCTAGCACAGATACGCAGTATTTT.

This clonotype was detected a few times. CDR3 nucleotide sequence: TGTGCCAGCAGCCAAGATGTAAACCGGCGGGGAGAGCAGTACTTC. This sequence encodes CASSQDVNRRGEQYF. This sequence joins TRBV3-1 and TRBJ2-7; D is perhaps TRBD2 (6 bases). The CDR3 length is 15 residues. The germline V and J ends were trimmed by 0 bases and 7 bases, with 16 bases remaining between them. The germline V gene has CDR1 LGHDT and CDR2 YNNKEL (reference sequence).

The rearrangement links TRBV11-2 to TRBJ2-5, with 8 bases lining up with TRBD2. Germline V gene lookup returns CDR1 SGHAT and CDR2 FQNNGV. The J segment lost 7 bases and the V segment lost 5 bases, leaving 9 bases of the junction unmatched. This CDR3 has 14 residues. The CDR3 DNA reads as TGTGCCAGCAGCGGTCTAGCGGGTGTTCGGACCCAGTACTTC. Residues: CASSGLAGVRTQYF.

This rearrangement joins TRBV10-3 to TRBJ2-5; tentative D call: TRBD2 (6 bases). The V end lost 4 bases, the J end lost 5 bases, and 20 bases lay between the germline ends. Germline CDR1 reads ENHRY; CDR2 reads SYGVKD. The CDR3 is made up of 16 amino acids. The CDR3 region has the DNA TGTGCCATCAGTGCGGGGCCCGCAGGGAGCGGGGAGACCCAGTACTTC. Translated, it gives CAISAGPAGSGETQYF.

The chain recombines TRBV20-1 with TRBJ2-7; D gene unclear. This CDR3 is 13 amino acids long. CDR1 and CDR2 from the germline V gene are DFQATT and SNEGSKA (reference sequence). With 1 base removed from V and 2 bases from J, the gap between germline ends came to 9 bases. CDR3 protein: CSARAAATYEQYF. CDR3 nucleotide sequence: TGCAGTGCTAGAGCGGCGGCAACCTACGAGCAGTACTTC.

The chain links TRBV6-2 or TRBV6-3 to TRBJ2-3; D gene uncertain. Germline V gene lookup returns CDR1 MNHEY and CDR2 SVGEGT. Trimming took off 6 bases at V and 4 bases at J, with 20 bases between the two ends. This CDR3 has 16 residues. CDR3 bases: TGTGCCAGCAGCCCCGTTCCCGGTCAAGCTTCAGATACGCAGTATTTT. Its translation is CASSPVPGQASDTQYF.

This clonotype appeared a few times. The V call is TRBV20-1, the J call TRBJ2-2; D not resolved. CDR1 and CDR2 from the germline V gene are DFQATT and SNEGSKA (reference sequence). The CDR3 runs to 12 residues. Trimming removed 3 bases at V and 3 bases at J, with 5 bases between. The CDR3 nucleotides read TGCAGTGCTAGTCGGGACACCGGGGAGCTGTTTTTT. Its protein product is CSASRDTGELFF.

The gene calls are TRBV27 and TRBJ2-7; D possibly uses TRBD1 or TRBD2 (5 bases each). Germline CDR1 and CDR2: MNHEY and SMNVEV (reference sequence). The CDR3 runs 14 residues. V dropped 2 bases and J dropped 5 bases, with 13 bases sitting between them. Here the CDR3 reads CASSLRGVHHEQYF. The CDR3 nucleotides read TGTGCCAGCAGTTTAAGAGGGGTCCACCACGAGCAGTACTTC.

This clonotype has more than one count but fewer than ten. This chain joins TRBV20-1 and TRBJ2-3, with D perhaps matching TRBD1 (5 bases). V lost 5 bases and J lost 5, with 11 bases in between. There are 12 residues in the CDR3. The germline CDR1 and CDR2 sequences are DFQATT and SNEGSKA (reference sequence). In nucleotides, the CDR3 is TGCAGTGCTCAAGGGGTGGGAGATACGCAGTATTTT. Protein sequence: CSAQGVGDTQYF.

The chain recombines TRBV20-1 with TRBJ1-2; D ambiguous. Trimming shortened V by 1 base and J by 12 bases, and 12 bases separated the two germline ends. Germline CDR1 DFQATT, CDR2 SNEGSKA (reference sequence). The CDR3 sequence is 11 residues long. Here the CDR3 reads CSARVGDPDTF. The CDR3 DNA is TGCAGTGCTAGAGTAGGTGACCCGGACACCTTC.

This clonotype occurred a few times. This chain links TRBV20-1 with TRBJ1-5; tentative D call: TRBD1 (6 bases). V lost 6 bases, J lost 6 bases, and 18 bases lay in between. The CDR3 totals 14 residues. Germline CDR1 reads DFQATT; CDR2 reads SNEGSKA (reference sequence). The CDR3 DNA reads as TGCAGTGCCGCTAACAGGGCGGGAGGTCAGCCCCAGCATTTT. Amino acids: CSAANRAGGQPQHF.

The CDR3 region has the DNA TGCGCCAGCAGCGGCGTAGGGGATCCGTACGAGCAGTACTTC. It yields the protein CASSGVGDPYEQYF. This sequence joins TRBV5-1 and TRBJ2-7, with D perhaps TRBD1 (5 bases). Germline V gives CDR1 SGHRS, CDR2 YFSETQ. V shed 4 bases and J shed 4 bases, with 15 bases lying between them. The CDR3 totals 14 residues.

The chain employs TRBV20-1 and TRBJ1-1; D is unclear. Trimming left V 3 bases short and J 6 bases short, with 11 bases between. The CDR3 has 12 residues. Germline CDR1 is DFQATT and CDR2 is SNEGSKA (reference sequence). In DNA form, the CDR3 reads TGCAGTGCTAGTAAGGCCTCCGCTGAAGCTTTCTTT. Translated, it gives CSASKASAEAFF.

This sequence joins TRBV12-3 or TRBV12-4 and TRBJ1-1; 12 bases are a match to TRBD1. The CDR3 spans 12 residues. Germline trimming cut 3 bases from V and 11 bases from J; bases unmatched to any gene: 1. CDR3 amino acids: CASSFGTGGAFF. As DNA, the CDR3 is TGTGCCAGCAGTTTTGGGACAGGGGGCGCTTTCTTT.

This chain joins TRBV6-2 or TRBV6-3 and TRBJ2-5; maybe TRBD1 (6 bases). This CDR3 comprises 15 residues. Germline values: CDR1 MNHEY, CDR2 SVGEGT. The V end lost 5 bases, the J end lost 6 bases, and 19 bases lay between the germline ends. The CDR3: CASSDQGRVGKTQYF. The CDR3 DNA sequence: TGTGCCAGCAGTGATCAGGGGCGCGTGGGTAAGACCCAGTACTTC.